A single sample is the source of the 4 T cell receptor beta chains below, sequenced in a study of T cells after posttransplantation cyclophosphamide (TCRdb year 2016). The method behind the library was the immunoSEQ multiplex PCR assay. As stored in TCRdb, this immuneACCESS dataset retains in-frame rearrangements with V and J assigned. A fraction of the clones does not appear; measured against another copy, unresolved V genes explain less than half of the discrepancy, and the remainder lacks a known reason. This sample has about 32,000 clones in its table, and approximately 90% of those were observed once. Around 14% of the sample comes from the top ten. The sequencing sample was made of PBMCs. The source is a woman between 35 and 50 years old with a blood cancer, CMV-positive, and with a related stem cell donor.

This sequence joins TRBV18 and TRBJ1-2, with TRBD1 matching 11 bases. The V gene end was trimmed by 4 bases and the J gene end by 4 bases; junction bases not matched to a gene: 8. The CDR3 totals 16 residues. In germline, CDR1 is KGHSH, CDR2 LQKENI. Here the CDR3 reads CASSLKGTGGPYGYTF. The CDR3 DNA is TGTGCCAGCTCACTAAAAGGGACAGGGGGTCCCTATGGCTACACCTTC.

CDR3 loop: CASSAGTGPYEQYF. Here the CDR3 DNA reads TGTGCCAGCAGCGCTGGGACAGGGCCCTACGAGCAGTACTTC. The chain carries TRBV11-1 and TRBJ2-7; 9 nucleotides match TRBD1. This CDR3 is built from 14 residues. The V gene's germline CDR1 is SGHAT and CDR2 FQDESV (reference sequence). Trimming removed 5 bases from V and 2 bases from J; junction bases left unmatched: 4.

The gene calls are TRBV6-5 and TRBJ1-5; no firm D call. Trimming took 0 bases from V and 8 from J, leaving 8 bases between them. CDR3 length: 13 amino acids. CDR1 is MNHEY and CDR2 is SVGAGI in the germline V gene. This chain's CDR3 is CASSYSSFEPQHF. DNA of the CDR3: TGTGCCAGCAGTTACTCGTCTTTTGAGCCCCAGCATTTT.

The gene calls are TRBV19 and TRBJ2-2; TRBD2 matches 8 bases. This CDR3 is 15 amino acids long. Germline V gene lookup returns CDR1 LNHDA and CDR2 SQIVND (reference sequence). The J segment lost 1 base and the V segment lost 4 bases, leaving 2 bases of the junction unmatched. The chain's CDR3 is CASSRLAGNTGELFF. CDR3 bases: TGTGCCAGTAGTAGGCTAGCGGGGAACACCGGGGAGCTGTTTTTT.